This TCR beta chain was identified during a study of shared clonotypes between healthy human individuals. Study-level background: CD4 naive and CD4 memory each took three plates per donor, while CD8 naive took two and CD8 memory one. Study-wide results and limits: Only a few donors were included, so the genetic and exposure-history diversity represented was limited.

Details on this clone: Its antigen is not identified.

CD45RO-negative, CCR7-positively selected cells formed the naive CD8 fraction, excluding terminally differentiated effector memory CD45RA+ cells. Germline V gene sequence: CDR1 MGHRA, CDR2 YSYEKL. The junction had 11 bases not matched to a gene; V was cut back by 3 bases and J by 3 bases. The CDR3 loop spans 17 amino acids. Sequencing was at deep level. Repertoires were generated with immunoSEQ multiplex PCR, while TCRdb's copy carries only in-frame clones and drops some. In the table there are 500,000 to 700,000 clones, approximately 95% of which are singletons. This chain connects TRBV4-1 to TRBJ2-1; 7 positions agree with TRBD2. The material sequenced was naive CD8+ T cells sorted from blood. The source of this sequence is a woman younger than 45 in good health. CDR3 protein: CASSQPPREWVYNEQFF. The CDR3 DNA is TGCGCCAGCAGCCAGCCCCCGCGGGAGTGGGTCTACAATGAGCAGTTCTTC.